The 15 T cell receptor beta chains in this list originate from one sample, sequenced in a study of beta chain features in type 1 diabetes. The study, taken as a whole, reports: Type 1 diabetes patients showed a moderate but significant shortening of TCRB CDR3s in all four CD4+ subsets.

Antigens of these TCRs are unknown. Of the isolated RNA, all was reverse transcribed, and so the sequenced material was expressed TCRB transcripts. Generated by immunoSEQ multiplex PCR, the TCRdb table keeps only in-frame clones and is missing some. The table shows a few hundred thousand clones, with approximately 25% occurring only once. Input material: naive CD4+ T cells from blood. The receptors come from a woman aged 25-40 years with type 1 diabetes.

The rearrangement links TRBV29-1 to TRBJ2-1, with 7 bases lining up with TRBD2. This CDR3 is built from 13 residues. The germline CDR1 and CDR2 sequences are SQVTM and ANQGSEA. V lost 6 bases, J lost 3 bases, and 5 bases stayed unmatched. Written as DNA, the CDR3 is TGCAGCGTGCCTAGCGGATACTACAATGAGCAGTTCTTC. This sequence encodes CSVPSGYYNEQFF.

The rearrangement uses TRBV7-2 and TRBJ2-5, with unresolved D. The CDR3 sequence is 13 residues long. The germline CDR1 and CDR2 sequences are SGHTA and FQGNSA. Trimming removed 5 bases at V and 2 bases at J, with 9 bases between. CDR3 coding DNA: TGTGCCAGCAGCAGTAGACTTCAAGAGACCCAGTACTTC. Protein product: CASSSRLQETQYF.

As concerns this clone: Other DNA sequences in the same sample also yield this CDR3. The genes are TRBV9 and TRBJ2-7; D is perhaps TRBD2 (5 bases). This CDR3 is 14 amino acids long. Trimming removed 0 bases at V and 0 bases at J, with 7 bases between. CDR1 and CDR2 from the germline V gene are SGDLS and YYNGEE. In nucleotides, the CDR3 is TGTGCCAGCAGCGTAGGTCGGGGCTCCTACGAGCAGTACTTC. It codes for CASSVGRGSYEQYF.

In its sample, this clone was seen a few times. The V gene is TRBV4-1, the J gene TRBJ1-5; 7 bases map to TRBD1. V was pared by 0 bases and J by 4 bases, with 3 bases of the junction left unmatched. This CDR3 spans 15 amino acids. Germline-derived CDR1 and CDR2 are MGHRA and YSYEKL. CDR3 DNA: TGCGCCAGCAGCCAAGAGGACAGGCCAAATCAGCCCCAGCATTTT. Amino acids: CASSQEDRPNQPQHF.

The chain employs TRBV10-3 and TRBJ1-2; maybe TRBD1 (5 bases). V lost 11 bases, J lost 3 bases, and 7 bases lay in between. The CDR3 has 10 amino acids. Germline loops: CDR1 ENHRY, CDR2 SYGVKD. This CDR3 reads CASRDYGYTF. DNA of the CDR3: TGTGCCTCCAGGGACTATGGCTACACCTTC.

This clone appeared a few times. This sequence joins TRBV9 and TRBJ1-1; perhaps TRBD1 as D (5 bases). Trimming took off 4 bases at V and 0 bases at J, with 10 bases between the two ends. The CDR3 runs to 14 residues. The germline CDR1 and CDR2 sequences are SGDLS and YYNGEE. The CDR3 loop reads CASSRRGVNTEAFF. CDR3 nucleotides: TGTGCCAGCAGCCGAAGGGGTGTGAACACTGAAGCTTTCTTT.

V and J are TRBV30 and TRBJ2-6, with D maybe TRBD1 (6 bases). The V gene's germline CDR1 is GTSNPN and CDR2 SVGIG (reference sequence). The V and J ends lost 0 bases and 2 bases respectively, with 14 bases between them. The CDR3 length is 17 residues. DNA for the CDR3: TGTGCCTGGAGTGTATGGGGGCGCGCTACTGGGGCCAACGTCCTGACTTTC. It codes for CAWSVWGRATGANVLTF.

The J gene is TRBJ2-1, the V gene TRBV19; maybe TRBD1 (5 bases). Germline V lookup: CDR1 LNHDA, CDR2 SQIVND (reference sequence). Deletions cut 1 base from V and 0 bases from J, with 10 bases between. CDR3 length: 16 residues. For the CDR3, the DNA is TGTGCCAGTAGTATAGCCAGGGCAAGCTCCTACAATGAGCAGTTCTTC. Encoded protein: CASSIARASSYNEQFF.

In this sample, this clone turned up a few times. The chain's CDR3 is CASSLAGAIYEQYF. The CDR3 DNA sequence: TGTGCCAGCAGCTTAGCGGGAGCGATCTACGAGCAGTACTTC. V gene TRBV28 combines with J gene TRBJ2-7; 9 bases map to TRBD2. This CDR3 has 14 amino acids. The junction had 6 bases not matched to a gene; V was cut back by 6 bases and J by 3 bases. CDR1 is MDHEN and CDR2 is SYDVKM in the germline V gene.

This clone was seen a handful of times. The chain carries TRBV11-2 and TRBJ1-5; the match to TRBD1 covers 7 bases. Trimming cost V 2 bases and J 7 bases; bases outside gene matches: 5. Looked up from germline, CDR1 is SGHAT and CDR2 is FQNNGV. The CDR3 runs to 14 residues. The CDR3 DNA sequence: TGTGCCAGCAGCTTACAGGGGGGTGTACAGCCCCAGCATTTT. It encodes CASSLQGGVQPQHF. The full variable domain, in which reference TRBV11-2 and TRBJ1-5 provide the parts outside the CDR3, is EAGVAQSPRYKIIEKRQSVAFWCNPISGHATLYWYQQILGQGPKLLIQFQNNGVVDDSQLPKDRFSAERLKGVDSTLKIQPAKLEDSAVYLCASSLQGGVQPQHFGDGTRLSIL.

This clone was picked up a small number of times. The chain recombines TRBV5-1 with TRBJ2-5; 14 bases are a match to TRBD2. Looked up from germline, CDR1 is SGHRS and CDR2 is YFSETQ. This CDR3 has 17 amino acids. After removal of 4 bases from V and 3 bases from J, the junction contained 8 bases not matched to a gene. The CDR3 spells CASSLPRLAGGEETQYF. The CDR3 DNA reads TGCGCCAGCAGCCTACCCCGACTAGCGGGAGGGGAAGAGACCCAGTACTTC.

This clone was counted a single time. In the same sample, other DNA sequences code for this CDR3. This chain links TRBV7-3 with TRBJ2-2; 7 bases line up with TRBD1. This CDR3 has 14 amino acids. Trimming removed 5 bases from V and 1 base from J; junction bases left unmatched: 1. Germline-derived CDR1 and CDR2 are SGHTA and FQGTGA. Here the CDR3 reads CASSRTGNTGELFF. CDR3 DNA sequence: TGTGCCAGCAGCCGGACAGGGAACACCGGGGAGCTGTTTTTT.

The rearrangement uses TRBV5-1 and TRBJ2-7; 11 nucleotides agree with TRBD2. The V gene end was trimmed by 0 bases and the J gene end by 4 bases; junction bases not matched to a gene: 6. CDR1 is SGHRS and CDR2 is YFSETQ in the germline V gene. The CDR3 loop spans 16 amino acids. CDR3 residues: CASSLGRLAGRYEQYF. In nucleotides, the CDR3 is TGCGCCAGCAGCTTGGGCCGACTAGCGGGACGGTACGAGCAGTACTTC.

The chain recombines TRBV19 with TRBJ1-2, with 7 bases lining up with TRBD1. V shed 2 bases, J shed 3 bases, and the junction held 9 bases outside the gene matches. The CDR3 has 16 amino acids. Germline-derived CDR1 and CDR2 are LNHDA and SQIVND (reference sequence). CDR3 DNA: TGTGCCAGTAGTATAAGAGACAGGGCATTCTACTATGGCTACACCTTC. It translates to CASSIRDRAFYYGYTF. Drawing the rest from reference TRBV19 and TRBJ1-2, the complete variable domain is DGGITQSPKYLFRKEGQNVTLSCEQNLNHDAMYWYRQDPGQGLRLIYYSQIVNDFQKGDIAEGYSVSREKKESFPLTVTSAQKNPTAFYLCASSIRDRAFYYGYTFGSGTRLTVV.

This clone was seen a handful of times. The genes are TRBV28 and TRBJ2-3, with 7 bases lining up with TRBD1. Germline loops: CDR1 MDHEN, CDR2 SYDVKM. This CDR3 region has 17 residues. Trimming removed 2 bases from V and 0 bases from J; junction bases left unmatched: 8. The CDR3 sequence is CASSLTPQGVSTDTQYF. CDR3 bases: TGTGCCAGCAGTTTAACGCCGCAGGGGGTTAGCACAGATACGCAGTATTTT.